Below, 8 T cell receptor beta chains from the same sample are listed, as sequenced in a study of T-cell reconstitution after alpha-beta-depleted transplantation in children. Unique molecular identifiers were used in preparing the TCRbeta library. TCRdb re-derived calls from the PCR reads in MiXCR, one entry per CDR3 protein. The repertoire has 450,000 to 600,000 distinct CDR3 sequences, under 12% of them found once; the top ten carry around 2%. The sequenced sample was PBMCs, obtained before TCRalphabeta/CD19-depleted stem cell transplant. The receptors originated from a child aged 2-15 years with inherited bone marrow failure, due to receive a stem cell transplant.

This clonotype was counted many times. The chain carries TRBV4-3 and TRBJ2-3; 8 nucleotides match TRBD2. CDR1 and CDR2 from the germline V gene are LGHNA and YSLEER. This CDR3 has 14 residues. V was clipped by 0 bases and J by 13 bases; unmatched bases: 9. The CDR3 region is CASSQESGTSQEYF. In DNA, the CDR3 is TGCGCCAGCAGCCAAGAATCCGGGACTAGTCAGGAGTATTTT.

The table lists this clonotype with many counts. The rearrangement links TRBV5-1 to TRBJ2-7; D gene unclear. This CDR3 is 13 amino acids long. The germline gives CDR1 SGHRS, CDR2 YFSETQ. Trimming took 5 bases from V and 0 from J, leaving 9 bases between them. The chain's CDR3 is CASRRGSSYEQYF. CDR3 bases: TGCGCCAGCAGAAGAGGCAGCTCCTACGAGCAGTACTTC. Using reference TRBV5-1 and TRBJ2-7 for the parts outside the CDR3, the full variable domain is KAGVTQTPRYLIKTRGQQVTLSCSPISGHRSVSWYQQTPGQGLQFLFEYFSETQRNKGNFPGRFSGRQFSNSRSEMNVSTLELGDSALYLCASRRGSSYEQYFGPGTRLTVT.

CDR3 sequence: CGGGANTEAFF. For the CDR3, the DNA is TGTGGGGGGGGAGCGAACACTGAAGCTTTCTTT. The chain couples TRBV30 to TRBJ1-1; possibly TRBD1 for D (5 bases). The CDR3 sequence is 11 residues long. The V gene's germline CDR1 is GTSNPN and CDR2 SVGIG (reference sequence).

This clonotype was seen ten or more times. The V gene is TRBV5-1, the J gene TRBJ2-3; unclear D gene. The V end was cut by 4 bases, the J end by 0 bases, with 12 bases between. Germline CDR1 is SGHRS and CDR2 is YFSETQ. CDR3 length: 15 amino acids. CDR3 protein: CASSTSMSSTDTQYF. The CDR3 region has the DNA TGCGCCAGCAGCACGAGTATGTCTAGCACAGATACGCAGTATTTT.

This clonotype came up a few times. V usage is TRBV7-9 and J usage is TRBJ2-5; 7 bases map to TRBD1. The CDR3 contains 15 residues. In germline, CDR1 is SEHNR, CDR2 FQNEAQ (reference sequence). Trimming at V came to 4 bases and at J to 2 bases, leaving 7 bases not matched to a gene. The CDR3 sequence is CASSSVTGFQETQYF. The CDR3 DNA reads TGTGCCAGCAGCTCAGTGACAGGGTTTCAAGAGACCCAGTACTTC.

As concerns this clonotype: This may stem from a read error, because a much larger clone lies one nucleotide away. The CDR3 sequence: CASSAGGSADTRYF. In DNA form, the CDR3 reads TGTGCCAGCAGTGCAGGCGGATCCGCAGATACGCGGTATTTT. This chain uses TRBV6-1 with TRBJ2-3; no clear D. Germline-derived CDR1 and CDR2 are MNHNS and SASEGT. The CDR3 has 14 amino acids.

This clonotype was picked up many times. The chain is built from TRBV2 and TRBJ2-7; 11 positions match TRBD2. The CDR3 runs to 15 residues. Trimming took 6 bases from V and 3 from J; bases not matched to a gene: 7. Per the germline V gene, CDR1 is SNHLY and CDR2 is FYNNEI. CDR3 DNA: TGTGCCAGCAGGGATACTAGCGGGAGATTCTACGAGCAGTACTTC. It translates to CASRDTSGRFYEQYF.

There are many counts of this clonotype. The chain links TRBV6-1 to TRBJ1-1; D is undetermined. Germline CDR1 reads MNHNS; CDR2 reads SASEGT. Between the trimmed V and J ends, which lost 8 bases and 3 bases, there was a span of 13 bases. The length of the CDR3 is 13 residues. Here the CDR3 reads CASHAGTHTEAFF. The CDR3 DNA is TGTGCCAGCCATGCAGGTACCCACACTGAAGCTTTCTTT.